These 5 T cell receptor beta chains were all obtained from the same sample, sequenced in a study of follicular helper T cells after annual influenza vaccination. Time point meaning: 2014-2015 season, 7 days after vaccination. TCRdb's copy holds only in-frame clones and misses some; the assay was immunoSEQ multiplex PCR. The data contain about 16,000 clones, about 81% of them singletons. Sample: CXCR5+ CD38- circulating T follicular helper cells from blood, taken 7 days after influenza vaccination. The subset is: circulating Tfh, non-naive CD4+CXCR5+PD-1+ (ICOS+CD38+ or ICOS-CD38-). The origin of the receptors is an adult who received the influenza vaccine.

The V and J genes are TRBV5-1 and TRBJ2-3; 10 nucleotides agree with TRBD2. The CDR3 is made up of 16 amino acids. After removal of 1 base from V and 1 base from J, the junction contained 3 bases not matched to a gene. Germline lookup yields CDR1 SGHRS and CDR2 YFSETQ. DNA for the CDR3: TGCGCCAGCAGCTTGATGCTAGCGGGAGGCACAGATACGCAGTATTTT. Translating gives CASSLMLAGGTDTQYF.

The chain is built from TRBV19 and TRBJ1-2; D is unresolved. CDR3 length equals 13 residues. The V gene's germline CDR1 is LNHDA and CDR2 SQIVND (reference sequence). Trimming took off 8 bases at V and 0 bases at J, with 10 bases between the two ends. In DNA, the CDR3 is TGTGCCAGTCAAACCGACACTAACTATGGCTACACCTTC. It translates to CASQTDTNYGYTF.

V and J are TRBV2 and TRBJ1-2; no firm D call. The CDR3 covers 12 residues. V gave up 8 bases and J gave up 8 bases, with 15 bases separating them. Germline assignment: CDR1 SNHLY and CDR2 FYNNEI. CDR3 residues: CASAPFAGGYTF. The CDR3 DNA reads TGTGCCAGCGCCCCGTTTGCCGGGGGCTACACCTTC.

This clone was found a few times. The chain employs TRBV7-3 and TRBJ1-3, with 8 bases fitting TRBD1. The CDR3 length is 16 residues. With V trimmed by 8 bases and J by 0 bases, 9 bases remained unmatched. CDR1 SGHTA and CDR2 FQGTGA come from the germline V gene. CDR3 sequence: CASGWDRPLSGNTIYF. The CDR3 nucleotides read TGTGCCAGCGGATGGGACAGGCCTCTCTCTGGAAACACCATATATTTT.

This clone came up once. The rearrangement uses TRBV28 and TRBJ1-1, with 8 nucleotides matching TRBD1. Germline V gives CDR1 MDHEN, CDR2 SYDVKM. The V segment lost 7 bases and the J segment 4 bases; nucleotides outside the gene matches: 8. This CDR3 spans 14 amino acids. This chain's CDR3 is CASTYRGLGTEAFF. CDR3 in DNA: TGTGCCAGCACTTACAGGGGGTTAGGCACTGAAGCTTTCTTT. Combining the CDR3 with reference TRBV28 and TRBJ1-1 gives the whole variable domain DVKVTQSSRYLVKRTGEKVFLECVQDMDHENMFWYRQDPGLGLRLIYFSYDVKMKEKGDIPEGYSVSREKKERFSLILESASTNQTSMYLCASTYRGLGTEAFFGQGTRLTVV.